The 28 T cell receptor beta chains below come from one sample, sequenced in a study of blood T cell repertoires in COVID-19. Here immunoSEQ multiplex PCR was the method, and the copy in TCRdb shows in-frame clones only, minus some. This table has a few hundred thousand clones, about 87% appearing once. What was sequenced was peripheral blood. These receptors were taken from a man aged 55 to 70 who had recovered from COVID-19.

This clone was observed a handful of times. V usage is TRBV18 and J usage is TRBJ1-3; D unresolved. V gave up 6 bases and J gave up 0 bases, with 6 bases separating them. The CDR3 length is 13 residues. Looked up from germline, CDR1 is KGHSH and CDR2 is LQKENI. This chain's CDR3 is CASSYGSGNTIYF. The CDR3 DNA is TGTGCCAGCTCCTACGGCTCTGGAAACACCATATATTTT.

CDR3 nucleotides: TGTGCCATCAGTGAGTTACACTCGGGTGCATGGGGGGCCAACGTCCTGACTTTC. Protein sequence: CAISELHSGAWGANVLTF. V is TRBV10-3 and J is TRBJ2-6; D unresolved. Germline lookup yields CDR1 ENHRY and CDR2 SYGVKD. The ends were cut back, 1 base at V and 4 bases at J, with 17 bases in the middle. The CDR3 runs 18 residues.

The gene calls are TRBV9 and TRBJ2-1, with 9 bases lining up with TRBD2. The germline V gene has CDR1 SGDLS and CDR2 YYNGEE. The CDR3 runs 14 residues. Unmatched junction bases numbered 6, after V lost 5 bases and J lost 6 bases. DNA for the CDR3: TGTGCCAGCAGTGAGTCGCGGGGGGGCAATGAGCAGTTCTTC. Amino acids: CASSESRGGNEQFF.

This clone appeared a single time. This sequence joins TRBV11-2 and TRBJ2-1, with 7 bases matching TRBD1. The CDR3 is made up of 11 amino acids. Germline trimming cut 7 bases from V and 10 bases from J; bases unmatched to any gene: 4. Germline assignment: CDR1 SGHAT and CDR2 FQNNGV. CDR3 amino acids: CASKTGREQFF. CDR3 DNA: TGTGCCAGCAAGACAGGGCGGGAGCAGTTCTTC.

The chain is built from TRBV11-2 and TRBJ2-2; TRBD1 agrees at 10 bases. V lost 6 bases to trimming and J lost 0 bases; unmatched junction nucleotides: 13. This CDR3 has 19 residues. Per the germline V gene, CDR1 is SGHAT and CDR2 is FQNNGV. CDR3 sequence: CASRRQGAGSNTNTGELFF. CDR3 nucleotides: TGTGCCAGCAGAAGACAGGGGGCGGGTTCCAATACGAACACCGGGGAGCTGTTTTTT.

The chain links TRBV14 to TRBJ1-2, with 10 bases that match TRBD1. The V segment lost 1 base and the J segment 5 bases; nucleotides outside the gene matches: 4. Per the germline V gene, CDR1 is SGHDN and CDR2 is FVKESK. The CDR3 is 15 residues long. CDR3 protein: CASSQAGTGVYGYTF. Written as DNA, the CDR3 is TGTGCCAGCAGCCAAGCCGGGACAGGGGTTTATGGCTACACCTTC.

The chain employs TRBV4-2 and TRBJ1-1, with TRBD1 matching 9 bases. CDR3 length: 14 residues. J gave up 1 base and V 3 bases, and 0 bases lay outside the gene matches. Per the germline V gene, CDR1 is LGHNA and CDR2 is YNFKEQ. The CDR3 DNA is TGTGCCAGCAGCCAGGACAGGGGGAACACTGAAGCTTTCTTT. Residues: CASSQDRGNTEAFF.

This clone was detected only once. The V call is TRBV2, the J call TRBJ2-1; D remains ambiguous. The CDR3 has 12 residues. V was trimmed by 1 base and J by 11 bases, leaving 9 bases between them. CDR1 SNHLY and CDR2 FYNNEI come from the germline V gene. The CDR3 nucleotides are TGTGCCAGCAGTGAAGATACCAGGAAGCAGTTCTTC. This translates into CASSEDTRKQFF.

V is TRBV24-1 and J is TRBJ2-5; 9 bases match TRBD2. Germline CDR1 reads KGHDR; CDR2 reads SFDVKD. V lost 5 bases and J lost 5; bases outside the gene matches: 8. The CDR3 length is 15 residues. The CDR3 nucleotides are TGTGCCACCAGTGTAGCAGCGGGGGGAGGGGAGACCCAGTACTTC. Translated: CATSVAAGGGETQYF.

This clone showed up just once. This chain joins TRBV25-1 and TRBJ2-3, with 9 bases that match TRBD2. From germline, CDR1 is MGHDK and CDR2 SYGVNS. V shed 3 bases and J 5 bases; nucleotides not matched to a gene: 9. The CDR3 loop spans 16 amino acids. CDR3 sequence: CASSDRAGGPGDTQYF. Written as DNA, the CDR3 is TGTGCCAGCAGTGACAGGGCGGGGGGGCCCGGAGATACGCAGTATTTT.

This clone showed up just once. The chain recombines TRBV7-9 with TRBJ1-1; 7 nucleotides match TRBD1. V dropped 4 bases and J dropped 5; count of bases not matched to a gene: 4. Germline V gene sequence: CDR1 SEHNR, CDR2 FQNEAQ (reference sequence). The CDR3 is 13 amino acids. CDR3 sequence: CASSSRGLTEAFF. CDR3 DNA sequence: TGTGCCAGCAGCTCAAGGGGGCTTACTGAAGCTTTCTTT. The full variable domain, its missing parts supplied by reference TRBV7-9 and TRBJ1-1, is DTGVSQNPRHKITKRGQNVTFRCDPISEHNRLYWYRQTLGQGPEFLTYFQNEAQLEKSRLLSDRFSAERPKGSFSTLEIQRTEQGDSAMYLCASSSRGLTEAFFGQGTRLTVV.

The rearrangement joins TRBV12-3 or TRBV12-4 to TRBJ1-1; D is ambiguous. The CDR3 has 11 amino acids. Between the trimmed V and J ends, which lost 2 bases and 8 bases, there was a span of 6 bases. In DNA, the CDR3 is TGTGCCAGCAGTTTACTGTCCGAAGCTTTCTTT. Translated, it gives CASSLLSEAFF.

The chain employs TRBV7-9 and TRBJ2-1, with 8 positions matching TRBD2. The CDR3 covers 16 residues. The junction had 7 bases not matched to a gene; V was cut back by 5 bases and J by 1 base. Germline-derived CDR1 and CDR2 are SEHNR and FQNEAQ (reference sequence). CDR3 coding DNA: TGTGCCAGCAGCCCCCTTGGCGGGGGGTCCTACAATGAGCAGTTCTTC. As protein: CASSPLGGGSYNEQFF.

This chain's CDR3 is CASSLLFGNEQFF. The CDR3 DNA follows: TGTGCCAGCAGCTTACTGTTCGGGAATGAGCAGTTCTTC. The chain has TRBV7-3 and TRBJ2-1; D call uncertain. Trimming pared 2 bases from V and 7 bases from J, leaving 9 bases between. CDR1 and CDR2 from the germline V gene are SGHTA and FQGTGA. The CDR3 has 13 residues.

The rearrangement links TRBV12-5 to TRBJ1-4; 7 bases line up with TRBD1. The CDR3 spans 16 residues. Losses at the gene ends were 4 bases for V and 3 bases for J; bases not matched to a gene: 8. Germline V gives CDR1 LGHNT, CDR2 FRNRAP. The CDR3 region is CASGSKTGTANEKLFF. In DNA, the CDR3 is TGTGCTAGTGGTTCCAAGACCGGGACAGCTAATGAAAAACTGTTTTTT.

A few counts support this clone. The CDR3 protein is CAISDGGTSGGPTDTQYF. DNA of the CDR3: TGTGCCATCAGTGATGGGGGGACTAGCGGGGGCCCCACAGATACGCAGTATTTT. V usage is TRBV10-3 and J usage is TRBJ2-3; TRBD2 aligns across 14 bases. The CDR3 sequence is 18 residues long. The germline gives CDR1 ENHRY, CDR2 SYGVKD. The V and J ends lost 3 bases and 2 bases, in that order; junction bases with no gene match: 7.

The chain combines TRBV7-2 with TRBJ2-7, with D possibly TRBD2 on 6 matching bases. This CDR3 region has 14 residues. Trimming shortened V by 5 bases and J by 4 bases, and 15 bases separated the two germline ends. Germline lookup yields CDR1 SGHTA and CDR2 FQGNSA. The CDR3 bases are TGTGCCAGCAGCCGCCACGGCGGGGCGTACGAGCAGTACTTC. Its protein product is CASSRHGGAYEQYF.

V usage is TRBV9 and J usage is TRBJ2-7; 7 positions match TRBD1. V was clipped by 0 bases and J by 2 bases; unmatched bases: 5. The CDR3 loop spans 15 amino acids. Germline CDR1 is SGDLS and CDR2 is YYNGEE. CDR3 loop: CASSVGQGDPYEQYF. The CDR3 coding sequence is TGTGCCAGCAGCGTAGGACAGGGTGACCCCTACGAGCAGTACTTC.

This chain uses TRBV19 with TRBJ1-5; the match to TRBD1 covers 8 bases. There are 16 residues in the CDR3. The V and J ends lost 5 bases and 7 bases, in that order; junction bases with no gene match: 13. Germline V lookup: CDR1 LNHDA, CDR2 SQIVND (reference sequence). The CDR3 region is CASSELPGGARQPQHF. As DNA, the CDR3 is TGTGCCAGTAGTGAACTACCAGGGGGCGCCCGGCAGCCCCAGCATTTT.

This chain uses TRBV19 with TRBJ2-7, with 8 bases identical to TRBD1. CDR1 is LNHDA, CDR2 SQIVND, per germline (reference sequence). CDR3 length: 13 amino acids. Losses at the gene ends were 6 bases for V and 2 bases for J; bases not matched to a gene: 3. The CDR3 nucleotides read TGTGCCAGTAGCCTGGACAGGGCCTACGAGCAGTACTTC. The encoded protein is CASSLDRAYEQYF.

The CDR3 DNA reads as TGCGCCAGCAGTTTGCAGGGGGCAGCAGATACGCAGTATTTT. Translation gives CASSLQGAADTQYF. This rearrangement joins TRBV5-1 to TRBJ2-3; 8 bases agree with TRBD1. V dropped 5 bases and J dropped 4; count of bases not matched to a gene: 6. CDR3 size: 14 residues. Looked up from germline, CDR1 is SGHRS and CDR2 is YFSETQ. Full variable domain (missing parts from reference TRBV5-1 and TRBJ2-3): KAGVTQTPRYLIKTRGQQVTLSCSPISGHRSVSWYQQTPGQGLQFLFEYFSETQRNKGNFPGRFSGRQFSNSRSEMNVSTLELGDSALYLCASSLQGAADTQYFGPGTRLTVL.

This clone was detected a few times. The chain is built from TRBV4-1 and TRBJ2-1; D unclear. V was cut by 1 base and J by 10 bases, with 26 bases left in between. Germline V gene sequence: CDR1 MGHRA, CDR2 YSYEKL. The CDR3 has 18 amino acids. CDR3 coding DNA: TGCGCCAGCAGCCAAGTTGATCTAGTGACCACAATGAGGCGCGAGCAGTTCTTC. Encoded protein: CASSQVDLVTTMRREQFF.

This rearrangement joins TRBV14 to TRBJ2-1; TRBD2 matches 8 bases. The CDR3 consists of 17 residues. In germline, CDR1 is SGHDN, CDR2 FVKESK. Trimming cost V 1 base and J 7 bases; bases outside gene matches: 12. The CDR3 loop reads CASSQVSGVLTKNEQFF. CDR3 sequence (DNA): TGTGCCAGCAGCCAAGTTAGCGGGGTCCTTACAAAAAATGAGCAGTTCTTC.

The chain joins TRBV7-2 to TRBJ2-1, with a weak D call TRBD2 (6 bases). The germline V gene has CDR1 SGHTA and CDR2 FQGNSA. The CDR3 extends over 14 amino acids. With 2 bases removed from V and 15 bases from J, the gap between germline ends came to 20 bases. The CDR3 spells CASSLSIAAERWFF. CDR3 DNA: TGTGCCAGCAGCTTAAGTATAGCGGCGGAGAGGTGGTTCTTC.

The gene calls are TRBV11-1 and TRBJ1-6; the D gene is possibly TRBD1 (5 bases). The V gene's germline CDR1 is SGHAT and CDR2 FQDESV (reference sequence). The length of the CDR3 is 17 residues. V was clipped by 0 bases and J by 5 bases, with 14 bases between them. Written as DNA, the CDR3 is TGTGCCAGCAGCTTAGCGAAAACCAGGGCGAATAATTCACCCCTCCACTTT. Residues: CASSLAKTRANNSPLHF.

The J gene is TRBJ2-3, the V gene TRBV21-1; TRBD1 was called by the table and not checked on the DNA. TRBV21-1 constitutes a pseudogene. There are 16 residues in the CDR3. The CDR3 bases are TGTGCCAGCAGCAAAGTAAAGGGACAGGGCACAGATACGCAGTATTTT. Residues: CASSKVKGQGTDTQYF.

Here the CDR3 reads CASSTLAGGNTGELFF. The DNA of the CDR3 is TGTGCCAGCAGCACCCTAGCGGGGGGTAACACCGGGGAGCTGTTTTTT. This chain uses TRBV11-2 with TRBJ2-2, with 11 bases aligning to TRBD2. CDR1 is SGHAT, CDR2 FQNNGV, per germline. After removal of 5 bases from V and 2 bases from J, the junction contained 4 bases not matched to a gene. The CDR3 spans 16 residues.

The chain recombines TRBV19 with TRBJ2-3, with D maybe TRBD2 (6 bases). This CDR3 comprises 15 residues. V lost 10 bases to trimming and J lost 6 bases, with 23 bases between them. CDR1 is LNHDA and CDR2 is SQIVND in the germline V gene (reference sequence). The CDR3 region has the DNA TGTGCCACCGGGAGAAGGGACGGGGCGTTTGATACGCAGTATTTT. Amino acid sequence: CATGRRDGAFDTQYF.